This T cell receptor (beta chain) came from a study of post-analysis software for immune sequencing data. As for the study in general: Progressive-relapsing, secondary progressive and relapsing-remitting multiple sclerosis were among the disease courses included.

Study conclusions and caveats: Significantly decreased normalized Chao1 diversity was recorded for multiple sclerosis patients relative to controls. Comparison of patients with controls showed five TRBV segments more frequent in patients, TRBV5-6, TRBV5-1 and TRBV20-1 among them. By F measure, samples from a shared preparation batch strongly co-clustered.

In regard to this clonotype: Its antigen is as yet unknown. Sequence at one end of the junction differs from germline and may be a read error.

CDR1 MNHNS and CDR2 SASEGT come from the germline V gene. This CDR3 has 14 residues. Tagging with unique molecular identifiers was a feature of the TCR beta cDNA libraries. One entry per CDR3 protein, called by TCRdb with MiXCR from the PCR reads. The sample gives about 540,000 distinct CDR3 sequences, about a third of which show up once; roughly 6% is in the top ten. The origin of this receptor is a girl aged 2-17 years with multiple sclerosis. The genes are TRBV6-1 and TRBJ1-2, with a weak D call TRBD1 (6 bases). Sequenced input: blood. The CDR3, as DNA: TGTACCAGCAGACACAGGGAGGACGACTATGGCTACACCTTC. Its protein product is CTSRHREDDYGYTF.